The next 17 T cell receptor beta chains were all read from a single sample in a study of post-analysis software for immune sequencing data. Points from the study as a whole: With TRBV5-6, TRBV5-1 and TRBV20-1 included, about 5 TRBV segments were more frequent in patients than in controls.

No cognate antigen is known for these TCRs. Unique molecular identifiers tagged the TCR beta cDNA libraries. TCRdb reprocessed the PCR reads via MiXCR and lists one record per CDR3 protein. Among about 680,000 distinct CDR3 sequences listed, 55% to 70% were seen once. Material for sequencing was blood. These receptors all come from a girl aged 2-10 years with multiple sclerosis.

A few counts support this clonotype. V usage is TRBV12-3 or TRBV12-4 and J usage is TRBJ1-2; TRBD1 aligns across 8 bases. The CDR3 is 14 residues long. Trimming took 7 bases from V and 7 from J; bases not matched to a gene: 11. The CDR3, as DNA: TGTGCCAGCAATGCTCCGGGACAGGCGACTGGCTACACCTTC. Translating gives CASNAPGQATGYTF.

The DNA for the CDR3 is TGTGCCAGCAGCCCGAGGACAGGGGGTAGCATCGAGCAGTACTTC. The encoded protein is CASSPRTGGSIEQYF. V usage is TRBV5-5 and J usage is TRBJ2-7; TRBD1 matches at 10 bases. The CDR3 loop spans 15 amino acids. V trimming: 4 bases; J trimming: 6 bases; junction bases outside the gene matches: 10. Germline V gene data show CDR1 as SGHKS and CDR2 as YYEKEE (reference sequence).

The sample holds one count of this clonotype. This chain's CDR3 is CASSRGLKETQYF. The CDR3 region has the DNA TGTGCCAGCAGCCGGGGACTGAAGGAGACCCAGTACTTC. V gene TRBV7-3 combines with J gene TRBJ2-7; maybe TRBD2 (6 bases). Judging by the DNA end, TRBJ2-5 fits better; the J call may be wrong. From germline, CDR1 is SGHTA and CDR2 FQGTGA. This CDR3 has 13 residues.

V usage is TRBV29-1 and J usage is TRBJ2-7; possibly TRBD2 for D (6 bases). CDR1 and CDR2 from the germline V gene are SQVTM and ANQGSEA. CDR3 length: 13 residues. V was trimmed by 1 base and J by 3 bases, leaving 10 bases between them. CDR3 nucleotide sequence: TGCAGCGTTGAAGCGGGAGTAGGCTACGAGCAGTACTTC. It specifies CSVEAGVGYEQYF.

This clonotype was found a few times. This rearrangement joins TRBV12-3 or TRBV12-4 to TRBJ2-1, with TRBD2 matching 12 bases. V dropped 3 bases and J dropped 13; count of bases not matched to a gene: 16. The CDR3 spans 17 residues. The CDR3 is CASSFGLAGGLRETQFF. The CDR3 nucleotides are TGTGCCAGCAGTTTTGGGCTAGCGGGGGGGCTACGAGAGACCCAGTTCTTC.

The chain recombines TRBV20-1 with TRBJ2-7; 11 nucleotides align to TRBD2. In germline, CDR1 is DFQATT, CDR2 SNEGSKA (reference sequence). The CDR3 loop spans 15 amino acids. V lost 5 bases to trimming and J lost 0 bases; unmatched junction nucleotides: 6. The CDR3 region is CSALKTSGISYEQYF. For the CDR3, the DNA is TGCAGTGCTCTAAAGACTAGCGGGATCTCCTACGAGCAGTACTTC.

CDR3 in amino acids: CSARVPGQASEQYF. CDR3 DNA sequence: TGCAGTGCTAGAGTCCCAGGACAGGCATCCGAGCAGTACTTC. The chain carries TRBV20-1 and TRBJ2-7; 7 bases are shared with TRBD1. The length of the CDR3 is 14 residues. Germline V gives CDR1 DFQATT, CDR2 SNEGSKA (reference sequence). Trimming removed 1 base from V and 6 bases from J; junction bases left unmatched: 9.

CDR3 sequence: CASSLQGYTGELFF. Written as DNA, the CDR3 is TGTGCCAGCAGTTTACAGGGGTACACCGGGGAGCTGTTTTTT. This chain joins TRBV12-3 or TRBV12-4 and TRBJ2-2, with TRBD1 as a possible D gene (6 bases). V was shortened by 2 bases and J by 3 bases, with 7 bases between the two germline ends. The CDR3 is 14 amino acids.

This clonotype came up a few times. The chain has TRBV11-2 and TRBJ2-1; either TRBD1 or TRBD2 may supply D (5 bases each). V was pared by 5 bases and J by 6 bases, with 14 bases between. There are 14 residues in the CDR3. Germline V gene data show CDR1 as SGHAT and CDR2 as FQNNGV. The CDR3 nucleotides are TGTGCCAGCAGCAATATCCGGGACCCCAATGAGCAGTTCTTC. Its translation: CASSNIRDPNEQFF.

This clonotype turned up a few times. This rearrangement joins TRBV25-1 to TRBJ2-1, with D perhaps TRBD1 or TRBD2 (6 bases each). The CDR3 extends over 15 amino acids. The V gene's germline CDR1 is MGHDK and CDR2 SYGVNS. V was pared by 0 bases and J by 3 bases, with 9 bases between. This CDR3 is CASSEYGGLYNEQFF. The CDR3 bases are TGTGCCAGCAGTGAATACGGGGGCCTCTACAATGAGCAGTTCTTC.

The rearrangement joins TRBV27 to TRBJ1-6, with D unclear. V lost 2 bases and J 8 bases, leaving 13 bases between the germline ends. The CDR3 extends over 15 amino acids. Germline V lookup: CDR1 MNHEY, CDR2 SMNVEV (reference sequence). The CDR3 region has the DNA TGTGCCAGCAGTTTAGCCCAGTTCGGCCATTCACCCCTCCACTTT. Translation gives CASSLAQFGHSPLHF.

This clonotype has only a few counts. For the CDR3, the DNA is TGCAGTGCCGGTAGGGGGTACAATCAGCCCCAGCATTTT. It translates to CSAGRGYNQPQHF. This sequence joins TRBV20-1 and TRBJ1-5; weak D call: TRBD1 (6 bases). The CDR3 is 13 amino acids. V dropped 6 bases and J dropped 3 bases, with 12 bases sitting between them. Germline CDR1 is DFQATT and CDR2 is SNEGSKA (reference sequence).

The V gene is TRBV5-1, the J gene TRBJ2-4, with D hard to call. The V and J ends lost 3 bases and 4 bases respectively, with 11 bases between them. The CDR3 runs to 14 residues. The germline gives CDR1 SGHRS, CDR2 YFSETQ. The CDR3 sequence: CASSSTDGKNIQYF. The CDR3 DNA sequence: TGCGCCAGCAGCTCCACGGACGGGAAAAACATTCAGTACTTC.

The J gene is TRBJ2-1, the V gene TRBV10-1; 8 bases are shared with TRBD2. J gave up 5 bases and V 8 bases, and 14 bases lay outside the gene matches. Germline V gene data show CDR1 as WNHNN and CDR2 as SYGVQD (reference sequence). The length of the CDR3 is 16 residues. In DNA, the CDR3 is TGCGCCAGCGCGCCGGGGAGCGGGAGTTCCCACAATGAGCAGTTCTTC. It specifies CASAPGSGSSHNEQFF.

This clonotype turned up a few times. The chain recombines TRBV24-1 with TRBJ2-3; TRBD2 agrees at 8 bases. The V and J ends lost 2 bases and 1 base, in that order; junction bases with no gene match: 1. The CDR3 spans 15 residues. Per germline, CDR1 KGHDR and CDR2 SFDVKD. This chain's CDR3 is CATSDSGGGTDTQYF. In DNA form, the CDR3 reads TGTGCCACCAGTGATTCGGGGGGGGGCACAGATACGCAGTATTTT.

The chain links TRBV20-1 to TRBJ2-3, with D possibly matching TRBD2 (6 bases). Germline values: CDR1 DFQATT, CDR2 SNEGSKA (reference sequence). There are 13 residues in the CDR3. V was shortened by 2 bases and J by 4 bases, with 10 bases between the two germline ends. CDR3 sequence (DNA): TGCAGTGCTAGAACCGGGGGTCCAGATACGCAGTATTTT. Its protein product is CSARTGGPDTQYF.

Of note for this clonotype: The junction departs from germline at one end; a sequencing error may be responsible. This rearrangement joins TRBV2 to TRBJ2-7; the match to TRBD2 covers 9 bases. Germline V gives CDR1 SNHLY, CDR2 FYNNEI. The CDR3 has 17 residues. CDR3 residues: CASSESLGSAGGAQEYF. CDR3 coding DNA: TGTGCTAGCAGTGAGAGCCTGGGTTCAGCGGGAGGCGCACAGGAGTACTTC.